This paragraph reports one TCR beta chain. No antigen is known for it. Described time point: technical triplicate 2. It was from 2 million PBMCs stored at -80 C that the unsorted libraries were obtained. This entry comes from a study of neurological immune-mediated disorders. Whole-study findings and limits: Because no CDR3 amino acid sequences were shared across subjects by expanded clones, private repertoires were suggested in all groups.

As for the cDNA, it was generated by 5'RACE with 10-nucleotide random UMIs. TCRdb re-analysed the 5' RACE reads in MiXCR, keeping a single row per CDR3 protein. The data hold about 59,000 distinct CDR3 sequences, with approximately 25% observed a single time. The CDR3 is 12 amino acids. Germline V CDR1 and CDR2: DFQATT, SNEGSKA (reference sequence). The germline V and J ends were trimmed by 6 bases and 1 base, with 9 bases remaining between them. The V gene is TRBV20-1, the J gene TRBJ1-1; no definite D call. What was sequenced was PBMCs. The sequence derives from a man aged 60 to 75 with HTLV-1-associated myelopathy (HAM/TSP). CDR3 in DNA: TGCAGTGCCCCTCATCAGAACACTGAAGCTTTCTTT. It encodes CSAPHQNTEAFF.